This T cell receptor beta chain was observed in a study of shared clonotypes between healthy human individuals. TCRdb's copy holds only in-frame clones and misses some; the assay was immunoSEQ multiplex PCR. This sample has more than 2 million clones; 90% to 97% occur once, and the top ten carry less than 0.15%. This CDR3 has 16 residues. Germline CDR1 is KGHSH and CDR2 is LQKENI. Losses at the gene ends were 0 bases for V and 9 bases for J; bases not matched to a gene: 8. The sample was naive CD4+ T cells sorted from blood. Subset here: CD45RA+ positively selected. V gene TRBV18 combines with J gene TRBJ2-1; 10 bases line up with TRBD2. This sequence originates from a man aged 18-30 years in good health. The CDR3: CASSPPKTGLASEQFF. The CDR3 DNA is TGTGCCAGCTCACCACCGAAAACGGGACTAGCGTCTGAGCAGTTCTTC.